This TCR beta chain was sequenced during a study of a mutant IDH1 vaccine in newly diagnosed glioma. Study-level information: Patients in the study were vaccinated eight times, receiving shots in weeks 1, 3, 5, 7, 11, 15, 19 and 23.

With respect to this clone: Its matching antigen is unknown. An end of the junction differs from the germline gene, which may be a read error.

Sequencing used immunoSEQ multiplex PCR; TCRdb keeps in-frame clones, though not all of them. The sample lists about 36,000 clones, about four fifths occurring once. Time point specified: week 5, during vaccination. Doses consisted of 300 ug of mutant IDH1 20-mer peptide each, paired with topical imiquimod. Donors had new WHO grade 3 or 4 IDH1-mutant, ATRX-lost astrocytomas. The CDR3 extends over 15 amino acids. The germline V gene encodes CDR1 LNHDA and CDR2 SQIVND (reference sequence). This clonotype was sampled from a man aged 45-60 years with glioma. This material consisted of PBMCs, taken from a glioma patient whose treatment included an IDH1 peptide vaccine. The chain employs TRBV19 and TRBJ2-3; 8 positions agree with TRBD1. For the CDR3, the DNA is TGTGCCAGTAGTCTAGACAGGGGTAGAACAGATACGCAGTATTTT. Translation: CASSLDRGRTDTQYF.